This TCR beta chain comes out of a study of blood T cell repertoires in COVID-19. The wider study: COVID-19 samples, acute and convalescent, were from the United States, Italy and Spain. T cells, B-cell-depleted T cells, or PBMCs supplied cDNA or gDNA.

In the original processing: Scientists estimated how many nucleated cells there were by amplifying reference gene primers. Assay used: immunoSEQ multiplex PCR; TCRdb lists only in-frame clones, some missing. V and J calls and clone size come straight from that table; D and trimming were deduced from the DNA. The data show under 95,000 clones, with 88% seen just once and nearly 45% held by the top ten. The V gene lost 3 bases and the J gene lost 3 bases, with 11 bases spanning the gap. The CDR3 runs 15 residues. Germline V gives CDR1 SGHTA, CDR2 FQGNSA. The chain is built from TRBV7-2 and TRBJ2-2; tentatively, D is TRBD1 (5 bases). The clonotype comes from a human donor in a cohort sampled during active COVID-19. The sequencing input was peripheral blood. The DNA for the CDR3 is TGTGCCAGCAGCTTGACGGACAAGCACACCGGGGAGCTGTTTTTT. It encodes CASSLTDKHTGELFF.